This TCR beta chain was captured by sequencing in a study of cytomegalovirus exposure and HLA in healthy donors. Study-level information: Genetic ancestry analysis placed over 75% of the 398 donors that were genotyped in the Caucasian-associated cluster. Findings of the study overall: Reportedly, TCR beta sequences accurately predicted HLA-A and HLA-B alleles in most subjects. In a later analysis, at a false discovery rate of 0.05, 15,000 to 20,000 TCR beta sequences were associated with HLA alleles.

Trimming removed 7 bases from V and 7 bases from J; junction bases left unmatched: 6. CDR3 size: 14 residues. The germline gives CDR1 MNHEY, CDR2 SVGAGI. This clone was observed a single time. Its antigen is undetermined. PCR was performed using 60 Vbeta and 13 Jbeta primers. Assay: immunoSEQ multiplex PCR; the TCRdb copy retains only in-frame clones and omits some. The repertoire holds 100,000 to 150,000 clones, with around 77% as singletons. Regarding donors, all were healthy bone marrow donors. This clonotype was sampled from a woman between 40 and 55 years old in good health and CMV-seropositive. The chain links TRBV6-5 to TRBJ2-1, with 11 bases aligning to TRBD2. Sequencing used PBMCs. This CDR3 reads CASTTSGSGNEQFF. The DNA of the CDR3 is TGTGCCAGCACTACTAGCGGGAGTGGGAATGAGCAGTTCTTC.